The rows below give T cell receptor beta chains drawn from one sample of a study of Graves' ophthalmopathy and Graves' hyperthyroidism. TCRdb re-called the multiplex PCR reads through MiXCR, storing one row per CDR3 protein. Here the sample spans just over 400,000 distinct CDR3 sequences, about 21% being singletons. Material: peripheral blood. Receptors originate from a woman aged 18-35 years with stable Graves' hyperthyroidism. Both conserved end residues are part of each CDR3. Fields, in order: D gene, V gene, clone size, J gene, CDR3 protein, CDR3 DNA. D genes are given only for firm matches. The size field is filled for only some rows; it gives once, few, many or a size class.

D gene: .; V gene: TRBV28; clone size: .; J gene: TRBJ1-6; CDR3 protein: CASSFLLRPNSPLHF; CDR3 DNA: TGTGCCAGCAGTTTCCTACTTCGCCCTAATTCACCCCTCCACTTT
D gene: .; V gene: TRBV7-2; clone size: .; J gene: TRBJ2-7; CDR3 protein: CASSLARRHSGFYEQYF; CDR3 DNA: TGTGCCAGCAGCTTAGCGCGAAGGCATTCGGGGTTTTACGAGCAGTACTTC
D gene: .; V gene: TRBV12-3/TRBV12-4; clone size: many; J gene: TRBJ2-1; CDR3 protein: CASSFRERDNEQFF; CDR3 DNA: TGTGCCAGCAGTTTCCGGGAGAGGGACAATGAGCAGTTCTTC
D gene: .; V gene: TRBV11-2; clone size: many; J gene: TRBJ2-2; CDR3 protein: CASSLEGRGPTGELFF; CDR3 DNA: TGTGCCAGCAGCTTAGAAGGGAGGGGGCCCACCGGGGAGCTGTTTTTT
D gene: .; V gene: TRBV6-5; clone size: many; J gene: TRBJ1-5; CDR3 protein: CASSYSQFNQPQHF; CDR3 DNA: TGTGCCAGCAGTTACTCGCAGTTCAATCAGCCCCAGCATTTT
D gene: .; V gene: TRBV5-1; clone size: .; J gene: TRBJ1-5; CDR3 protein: CASGGPTGNQPQHF; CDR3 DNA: TGCGCCAGCGGGGGTCCAACGGGCAATCAGCCCCAGCATTTT
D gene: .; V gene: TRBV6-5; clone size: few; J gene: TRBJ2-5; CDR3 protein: CASSYGGNQETQYF; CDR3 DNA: TGTGCCAGCAGTTATGGGGGAAACCAAGAGACCCAGTACTTC
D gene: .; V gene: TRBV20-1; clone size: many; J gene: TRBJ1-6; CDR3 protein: CSARDGLEWSPLHF; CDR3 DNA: TGCAGTGCTAGAGATGGCCTTGAATGGTCACCCCTCCACTTT
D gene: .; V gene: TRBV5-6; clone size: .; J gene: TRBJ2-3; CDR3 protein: CASSLMRTDTQYF; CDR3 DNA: TGTGCCAGCAGCTTGATGCGGACAGATACGCAGTATTTT
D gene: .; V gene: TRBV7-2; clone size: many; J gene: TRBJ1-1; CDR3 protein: CASSLEPGGNTEAFF; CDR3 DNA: TGTGCCAGCAGCTTAGAGCCAGGAGGGAACACTGAAGCTTTCTTT
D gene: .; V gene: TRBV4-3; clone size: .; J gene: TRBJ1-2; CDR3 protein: CASSQTMGVDGYTF; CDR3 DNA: TGCGCCAGCAGCCAAACCATGGGGGTTGATGGCTACACCTTC
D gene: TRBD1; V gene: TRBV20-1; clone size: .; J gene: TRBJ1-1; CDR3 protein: CSARMEGQVTEAFF; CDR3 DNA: TGCAGTGCTAGGATGGAGGGACAGGTCACAGAAGCTTTCTTT
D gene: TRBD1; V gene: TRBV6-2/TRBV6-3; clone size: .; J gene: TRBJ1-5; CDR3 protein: CASSYQGVAGQPQHF; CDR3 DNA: TGTGCCAGCAGTTACCAGGGGGTCGCGGGGCAGCCTCAGCATTTT
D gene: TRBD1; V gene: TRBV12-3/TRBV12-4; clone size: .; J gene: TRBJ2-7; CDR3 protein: CASSQGQGVVYEQYF; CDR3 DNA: TGTGCCAGCAGTCAGGGACAGGGTGTGGTATACGAGCAGTACTTC
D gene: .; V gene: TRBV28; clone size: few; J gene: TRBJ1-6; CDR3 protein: CASSWVLKNSPLHF; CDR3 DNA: TGTGCCAGCAGTTGGGTGCTAAAGAATTCACCCCTCCACTTT
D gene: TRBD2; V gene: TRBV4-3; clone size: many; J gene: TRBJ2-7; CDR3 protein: CASSQEIAGGPNEQYF; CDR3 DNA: TGCGCCAGCAGCCAGGAAATAGCGGGAGGGCCAAACGAGCAGTACTTC
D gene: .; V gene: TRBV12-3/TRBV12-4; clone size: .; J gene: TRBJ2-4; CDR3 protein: CASSSSLAKNIKYF; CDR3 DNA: TGTGCCAGCAGCTCTTCTCTAGCCAAAAACATTAAGTACTTC
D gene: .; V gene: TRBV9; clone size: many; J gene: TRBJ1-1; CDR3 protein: CASSGPGSTEAFF; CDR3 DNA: TGTGCCAGCAGCGGACCAGGGAGCACTGAAGCTTTCTTT
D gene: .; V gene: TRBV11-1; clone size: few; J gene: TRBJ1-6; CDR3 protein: CASSSAQGPAGSYNSPLHF; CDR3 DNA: TGTGCCAGCAGCAGCGCACAGGGCCCAGCTGGCTCCTATAATTCACCCCTCCACTTT
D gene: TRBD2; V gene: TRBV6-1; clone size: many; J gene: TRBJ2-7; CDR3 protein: CASSQGLAEMFYEQYF; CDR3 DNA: TGTGCCAGCAGTCAGGGACTAGCGGAGATGTTCTACGAGCAGTACTTC
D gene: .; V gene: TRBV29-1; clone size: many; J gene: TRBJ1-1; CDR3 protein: CSVDRGVGTEAFF; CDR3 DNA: TGCAGCGTTGACCGAGGGGTGGGCACTGAAGCTTTCTTT
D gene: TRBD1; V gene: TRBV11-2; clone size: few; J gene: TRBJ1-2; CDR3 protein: CASSFGQGSSGYTF; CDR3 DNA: TGTGCCAGCAGCTTCGGACAGGGAAGTAGCGGCTACACCTTC
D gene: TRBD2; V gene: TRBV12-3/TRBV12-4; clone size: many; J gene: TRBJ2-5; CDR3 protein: CASKRGLAGGGETQYF; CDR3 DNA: TGTGCCAGCAAACGAGGACTAGCGGGAGGGGGAGAGACCCAGTACTTC
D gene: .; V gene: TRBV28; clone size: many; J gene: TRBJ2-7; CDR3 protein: CASSLGPETGEGDEQYF; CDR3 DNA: TGTGCCAGCAGTTTAGGCCCCGAGACAGGGGAGGGCGACGAGCAGTACTTC
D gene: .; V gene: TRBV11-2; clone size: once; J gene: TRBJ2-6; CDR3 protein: CASSLGPKGGANVLSF; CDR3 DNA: TGTGCCAGCAGCTTAGGCCCGAAGGGGGGGGCCAACGTCCTGAGTTTC
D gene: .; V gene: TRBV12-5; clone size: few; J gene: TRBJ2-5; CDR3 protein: CASAPRGDNQETQYF; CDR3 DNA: TGTGCTAGTGCCCCCCGGGGGGACAACCAAGAGACCCAGTACTTC
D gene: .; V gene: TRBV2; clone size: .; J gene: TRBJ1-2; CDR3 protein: CASSSTLFYGYTF; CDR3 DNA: TGTGCCAGCAGTTCGACATTATTCTATGGCTACACCTTC
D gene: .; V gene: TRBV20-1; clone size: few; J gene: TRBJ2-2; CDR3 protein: CSAFSLDTGELFF; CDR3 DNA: TGCAGTGCGTTCAGCCTAGACACCGGGGAGCTGTTTTTT
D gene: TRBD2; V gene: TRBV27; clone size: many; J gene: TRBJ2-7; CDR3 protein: CASKIERIAGQDEQYF; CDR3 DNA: TGTGCCAGCAAAATTGAAAGAATAGCGGGGCAGGACGAGCAGTACTTC
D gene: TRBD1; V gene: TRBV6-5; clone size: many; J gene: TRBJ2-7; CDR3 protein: CASSYSFGQGREQYF; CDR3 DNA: TGTGCCAGCAGTTACTCTTTTGGACAGGGGCGAGAGCAGTACTTC
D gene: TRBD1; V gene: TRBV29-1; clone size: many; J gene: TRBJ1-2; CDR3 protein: CSVVRGLVGYTF; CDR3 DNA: TGCAGCGTCGTTAGGGGGCTAGTTGGCTACACCTTC
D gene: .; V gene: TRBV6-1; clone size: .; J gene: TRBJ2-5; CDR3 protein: CASSSTGAQTQYF; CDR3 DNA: TGTGCCAGCAGCTCCACCGGGGCTCAGACCCAGTACTTC
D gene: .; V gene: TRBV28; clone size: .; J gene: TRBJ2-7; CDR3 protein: CASNITVQTYDQYF; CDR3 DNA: TGTGCCAGCAATATTACGGTGCAGACCTACGATCAGTACTTC
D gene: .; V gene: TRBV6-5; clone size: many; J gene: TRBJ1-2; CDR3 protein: CASSSGGALGYTF; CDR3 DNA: TGTGCCAGCAGCTCAGGAGGGGCGCTTGGCTACACCTTC
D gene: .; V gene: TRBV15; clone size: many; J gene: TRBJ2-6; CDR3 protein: CATSRDSFSGANVLTF; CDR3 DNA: TGTGCCACCAGCAGGGACAGTTTCTCTGGGGCCAACGTCCTGACTTTC
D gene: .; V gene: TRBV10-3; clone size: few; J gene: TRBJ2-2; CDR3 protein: CAISELRDTGELFF; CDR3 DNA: TGTGCCATCAGTGAGTTAAGGGACACCGGGGAGCTGTTTTTT
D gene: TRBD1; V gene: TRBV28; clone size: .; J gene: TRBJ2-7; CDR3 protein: CASSTWTGEQYF; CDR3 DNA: TGTGCCAGCAGTACCTGGACAGGGGAGCAGTACTTC
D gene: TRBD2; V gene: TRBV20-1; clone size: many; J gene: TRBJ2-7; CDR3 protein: CSARGSGGRAYEQYF; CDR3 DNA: TGCAGTGCTAGGGGCAGCGGGGGACGGGCCTACGAGCAGTACTTC
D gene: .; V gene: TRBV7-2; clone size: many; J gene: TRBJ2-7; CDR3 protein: CASSQRQGPYEQYF; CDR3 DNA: TGTGCCAGCAGCCAACGCCAGGGACCCTACGAGCAGTACTTC
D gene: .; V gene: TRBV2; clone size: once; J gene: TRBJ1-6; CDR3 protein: CASSETAGDRGSPLHF; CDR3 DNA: TGTGCCAGCAGTGAAACCGCAGGGGACCGGGGTTCACCCCTCCACTTT
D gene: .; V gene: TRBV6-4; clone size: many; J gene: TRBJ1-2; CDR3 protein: CASKTSRVQRVNYGYTF; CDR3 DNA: TGTGCCAGCAAGACGTCGCGCGTCCAGCGAGTGAACTATGGCTACACCTTC
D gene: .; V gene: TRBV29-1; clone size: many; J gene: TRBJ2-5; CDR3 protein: CSVDRLVQETQYF; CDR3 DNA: TGCAGCGTCGACAGACTTGTCCAAGAGACCCAGTACTTC
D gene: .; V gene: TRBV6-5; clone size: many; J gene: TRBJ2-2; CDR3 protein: CASSYAGPYSTGELFF; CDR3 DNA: TGTGCCAGCAGTTACGCCGGGCCGTATTCAACCGGGGAGCTGTTTTTT
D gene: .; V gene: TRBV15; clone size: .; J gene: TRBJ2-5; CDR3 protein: CATSRPPAPVIQETQYF; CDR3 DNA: TGTGCCACCAGCAGACCTCCCGCGCCAGTCATACAAGAGACCCAGTACTTC
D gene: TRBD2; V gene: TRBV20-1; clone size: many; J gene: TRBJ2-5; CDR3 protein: CSASSMWAGGETQYF; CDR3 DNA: TGCAGTGCTAGCAGTATGTGGGCGGGAGGGGAGACCCAGTACTTC
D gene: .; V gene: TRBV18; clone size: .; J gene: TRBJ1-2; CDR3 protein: CASSLPGEPYGYTF; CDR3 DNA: TGTGCCAGCTCCTTGCCCGGGGAACCCTATGGCTACACCTTC
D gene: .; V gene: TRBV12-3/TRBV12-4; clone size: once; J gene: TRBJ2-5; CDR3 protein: CASSFRGSGTQYF; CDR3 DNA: TGTGCCAGCAGTTTTAGGGGGTCAGGGACCCAGTACTTC
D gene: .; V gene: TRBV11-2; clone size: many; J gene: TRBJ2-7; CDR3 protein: CASSLVGEPYEQYF; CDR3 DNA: TGTGCCAGCAGCTTAGTGGGGGAGCCCTACGAGCAGTACTTC
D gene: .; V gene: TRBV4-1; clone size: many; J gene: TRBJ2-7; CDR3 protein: CASSQASHEQYF; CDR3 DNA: TGCGCCAGCAGCCAAGCCTCCCACGAGCAGTACTTC
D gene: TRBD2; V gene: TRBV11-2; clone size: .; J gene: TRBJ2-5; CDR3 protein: CASKSLASGGQETQYF; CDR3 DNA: TGTGCCAGCAAAAGCTTGGCTAGCGGGGGGCAAGAGACCCAGTACTTC
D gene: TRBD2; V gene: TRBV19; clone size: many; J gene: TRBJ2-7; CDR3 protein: CASSHPRTSGTYEQYF; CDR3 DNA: TGTGCCAGTAGTCATCCCCGGACTAGCGGAACCTACGAGCAGTACTTC
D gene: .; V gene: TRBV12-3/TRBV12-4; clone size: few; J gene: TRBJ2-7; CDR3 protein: CASSRFEDEQYF; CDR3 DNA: TGTGCCAGCAGCAGGTTCGAGGACGAGCAGTACTTC
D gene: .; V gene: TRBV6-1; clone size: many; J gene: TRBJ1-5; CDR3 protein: CASSGYGGAYQPQHF; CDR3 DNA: TGTGCCAGCAGTGGGTACGGAGGCGCTTATCAGCCCCAGCATTTT
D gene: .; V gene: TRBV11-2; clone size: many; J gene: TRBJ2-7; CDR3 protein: CASRTERAPHEQYF; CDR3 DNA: TGTGCCAGCAGAACCGAAAGGGCGCCCCACGAGCAGTACTTC
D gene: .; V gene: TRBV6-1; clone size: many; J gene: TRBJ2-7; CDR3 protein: CASSSSATSYEQYF; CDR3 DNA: TGTGCCAGCAGCTCTAGCGCTACCTCCTACGAGCAGTACTTC
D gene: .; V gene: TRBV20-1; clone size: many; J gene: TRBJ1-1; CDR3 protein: CSAGLTNTEAFF; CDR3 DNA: TGCAGTGCTGGGCTGACGAACACTGAAGCTTTCTTT
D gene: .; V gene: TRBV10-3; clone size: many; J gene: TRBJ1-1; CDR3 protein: CAIRDSSTEAFF; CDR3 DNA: TGTGCCATCAGGGACAGCAGCACTGAAGCTTTCTTT
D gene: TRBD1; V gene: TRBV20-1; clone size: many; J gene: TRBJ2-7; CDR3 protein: CSAPRQGVTYEQYF; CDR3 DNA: TGCAGTGCTCCCCGACAGGGGGTTACCTACGAGCAGTACTTC
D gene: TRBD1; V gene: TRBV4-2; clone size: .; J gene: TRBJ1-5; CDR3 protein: CASSQTGTDDSNQPQHF; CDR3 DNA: TGTGCCAGCAGCCAAACCGGGACAGACGATAGCAATCAGCCCCAGCATTTT
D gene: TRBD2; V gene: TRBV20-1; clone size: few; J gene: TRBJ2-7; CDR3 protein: CSARDLSGSYNYEQYF; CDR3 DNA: TGCAGTGCTAGAGATCTTAGCGGGAGTTATAACTACGAGCAGTACTTC